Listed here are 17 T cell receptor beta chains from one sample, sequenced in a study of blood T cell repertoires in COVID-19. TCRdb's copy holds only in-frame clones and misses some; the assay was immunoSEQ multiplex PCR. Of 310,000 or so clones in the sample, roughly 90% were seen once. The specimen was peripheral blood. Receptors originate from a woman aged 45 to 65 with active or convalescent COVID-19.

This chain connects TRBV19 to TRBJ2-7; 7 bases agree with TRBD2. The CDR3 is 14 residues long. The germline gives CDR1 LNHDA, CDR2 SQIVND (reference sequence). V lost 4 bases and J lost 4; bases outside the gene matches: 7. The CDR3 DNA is TGTGCCAGTAGTAAGCGGGAACTACCGTACGAGCAGTACTTC. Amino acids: CASSKRELPYEQYF.

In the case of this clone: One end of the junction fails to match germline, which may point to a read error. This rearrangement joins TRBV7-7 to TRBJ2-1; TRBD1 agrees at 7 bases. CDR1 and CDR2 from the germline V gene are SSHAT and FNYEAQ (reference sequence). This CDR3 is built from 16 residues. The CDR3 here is CASSESRGRGYNEQFF. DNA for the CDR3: TGTGCTAGCAGCGAAAGTAGGGGGCGAGGGTACAATGAGCAGTTCTTC. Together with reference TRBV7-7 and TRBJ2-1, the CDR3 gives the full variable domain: GAGVSQSPRYKVTKRGQDVTLRCDPISSHATLYWYQQALGQGPEFLTYFNYEAQPDKSGLPSDRFSAERPEGSISTLTIQRTEQRDSAMYRCASSESRGRGYNEQFFGPGTRLTVL.

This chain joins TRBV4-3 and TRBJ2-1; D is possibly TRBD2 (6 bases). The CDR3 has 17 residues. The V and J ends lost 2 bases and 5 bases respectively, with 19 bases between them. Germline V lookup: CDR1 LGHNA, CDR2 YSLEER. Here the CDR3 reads CASSQFPSWRDDNEQFF. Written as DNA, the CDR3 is TGCGCCAGCAGCCAATTCCCTTCCTGGCGGGACGACAATGAGCAGTTCTTC.

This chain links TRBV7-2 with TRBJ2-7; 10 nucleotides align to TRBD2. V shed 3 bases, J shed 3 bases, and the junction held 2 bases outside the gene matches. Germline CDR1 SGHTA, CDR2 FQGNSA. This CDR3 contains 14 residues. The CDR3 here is CASSFTSGNYEQYF. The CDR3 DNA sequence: TGTGCCAGCAGCTTTACTAGCGGGAACTACGAGCAGTACTTC.

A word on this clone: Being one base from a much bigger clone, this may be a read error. The CDR3 region is CASSPTGNTEAFF. CDR3 bases: TGTGCCAGCAGCCCGACAGGGAACACTGAAGCTTTCTTT. The chain employs TRBV13 and TRBJ1-1; D may be TRBD1 (6 bases). CDR3 size: 13 residues. V gave up 5 bases and J gave up 1 base, with 8 bases separating them. Germline values: CDR1 PRHDT, CDR2 FYEKMQ (reference sequence).

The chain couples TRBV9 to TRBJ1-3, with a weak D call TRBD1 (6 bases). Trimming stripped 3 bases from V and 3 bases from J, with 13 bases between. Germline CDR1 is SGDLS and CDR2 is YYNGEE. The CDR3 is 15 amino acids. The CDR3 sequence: CASSARKGVGNTIYF. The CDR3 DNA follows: TGTGCCAGCAGCGCCCGGAAGGGGGTTGGAAACACCATATATTTT.

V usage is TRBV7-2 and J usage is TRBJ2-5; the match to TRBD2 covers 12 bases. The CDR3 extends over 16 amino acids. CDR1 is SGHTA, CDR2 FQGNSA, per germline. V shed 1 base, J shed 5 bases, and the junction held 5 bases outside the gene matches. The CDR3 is CASSLEASGGAETQYF. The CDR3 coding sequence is TGTGCCAGCAGCTTAGAGGCTAGCGGGGGGGCGGAGACCCAGTACTTC.

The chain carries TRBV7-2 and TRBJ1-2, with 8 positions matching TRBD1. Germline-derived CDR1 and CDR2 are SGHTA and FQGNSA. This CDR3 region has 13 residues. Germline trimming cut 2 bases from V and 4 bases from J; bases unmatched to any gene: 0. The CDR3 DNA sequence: TGTGCCAGCAGCTTACAGGGGGCCTATGGCTACACCTTC. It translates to CASSLQGAYGYTF.

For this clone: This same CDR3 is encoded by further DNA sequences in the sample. Here the CDR3 reads CASSPGTGGREQYF. CDR3 nucleotides: TGTGCCAGCAGTCCGGGGACAGGGGGCCGCGAGCAGTACTTC. The chain couples TRBV27 to TRBJ2-7, with 12 bases lining up with TRBD1. Per germline, CDR1 MNHEY and CDR2 SMNVEV (reference sequence). The CDR3 contains 14 residues. J was trimmed by 6 bases and V by 5 bases; bases with no gene match: 5.

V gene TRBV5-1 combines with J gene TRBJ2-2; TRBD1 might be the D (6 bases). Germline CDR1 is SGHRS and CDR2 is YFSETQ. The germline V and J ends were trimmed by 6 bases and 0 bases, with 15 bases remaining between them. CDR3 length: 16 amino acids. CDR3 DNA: TGCGCCAGCACCAAACCACAGGGAGCGAACACCGGGGAGCTGTTTTTT. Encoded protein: CASTKPQGANTGELFF.

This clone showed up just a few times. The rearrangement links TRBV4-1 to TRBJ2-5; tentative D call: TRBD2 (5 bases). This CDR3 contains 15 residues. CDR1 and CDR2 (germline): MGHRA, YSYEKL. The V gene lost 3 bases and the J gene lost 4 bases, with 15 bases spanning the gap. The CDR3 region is CASSHEGLKTETQYF. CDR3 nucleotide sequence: TGCGCCAGCAGCCATGAAGGACTTAAAACAGAGACCCAGTACTTC.

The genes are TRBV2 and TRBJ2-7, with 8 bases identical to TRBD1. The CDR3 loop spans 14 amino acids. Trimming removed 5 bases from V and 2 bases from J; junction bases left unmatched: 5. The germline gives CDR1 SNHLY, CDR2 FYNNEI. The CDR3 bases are TGTGCCAGCAGTCCTGACAGGGGAACCTACGAGCAGTACTTC. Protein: CASSPDRGTYEQYF.

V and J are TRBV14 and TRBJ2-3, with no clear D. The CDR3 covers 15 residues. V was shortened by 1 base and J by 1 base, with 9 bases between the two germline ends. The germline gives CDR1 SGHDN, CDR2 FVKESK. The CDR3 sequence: CASSQVTIGTDTQYF. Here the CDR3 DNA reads TGTGCCAGCAGCCAAGTCACTATAGGCACAGATACGCAGTATTTT.

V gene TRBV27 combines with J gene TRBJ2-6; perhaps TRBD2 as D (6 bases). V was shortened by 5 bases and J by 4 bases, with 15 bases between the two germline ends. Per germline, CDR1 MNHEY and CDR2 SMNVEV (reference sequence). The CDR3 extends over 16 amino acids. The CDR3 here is CASSPFGGSGANVLTF. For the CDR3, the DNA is TGTGCCAGCAGTCCATTTGGGGGGTCCGGGGCCAACGTCCTGACTTTC.

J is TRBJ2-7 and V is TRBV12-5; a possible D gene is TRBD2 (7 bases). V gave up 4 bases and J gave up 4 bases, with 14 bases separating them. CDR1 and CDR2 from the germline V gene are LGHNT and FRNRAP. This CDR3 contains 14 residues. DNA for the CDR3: TGTGCTAGTGGTTCAACTAGGGGGGGTTACGAGCAGTACTTC. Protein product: CASGSTRGGYEQYF.

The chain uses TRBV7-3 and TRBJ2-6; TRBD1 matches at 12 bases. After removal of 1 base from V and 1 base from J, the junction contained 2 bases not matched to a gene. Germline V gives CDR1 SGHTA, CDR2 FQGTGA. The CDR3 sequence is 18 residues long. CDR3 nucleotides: TGTGCCAGCAGCTTAATGGGACAGGGGGCATCTGGGGCCAACGTCCTGACTTTC. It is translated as CASSLMGQGASGANVLTF. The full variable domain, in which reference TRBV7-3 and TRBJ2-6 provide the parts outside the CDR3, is GAGVSQTPSNKVTEKGKYVELRCDPISGHTALYWYRQSLGQGPEFLIYFQGTGAADDSGLPNDRFFAVRPEGSVSTLKIQRTERGDSAVYLCASSLMGQGASGANVLTFGAGSRLTVL.

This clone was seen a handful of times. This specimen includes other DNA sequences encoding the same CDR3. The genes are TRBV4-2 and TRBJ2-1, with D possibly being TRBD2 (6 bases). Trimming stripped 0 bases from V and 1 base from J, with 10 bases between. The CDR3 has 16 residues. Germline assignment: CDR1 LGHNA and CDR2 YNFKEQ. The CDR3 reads CASSQDLAGSYNEQFF. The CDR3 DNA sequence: TGTGCCAGCAGCCAAGATCTGGCGGGGTCCTACAATGAGCAGTTCTTC.